A selection of T cell receptor beta chains follows, all from one sample in a study of PD-1 blockade in classical Hodgkin lymphoma. Profiled with immunoSEQ multiplex PCR; TCRdb holds only in-frame clones, not every one. The sample contains approximately 4,100 clones, around 78% of which appear only once. Here the sequenced sample was CD4+ T cells from blood, taken at baseline. The receptor set was obtained from a human donor with classical Hodgkin lymphoma. Each CDR3 is given with its conserved first and last residue. A D gene is named only where the DNA matches it firmly. Rows may omit the clone size; those that give it use once, few, many or a size class.

d_call: -
clone_size: -
j_call: TRBJ1-5
v_call: TRBV11-3
cdr3_nt: TGTGCCAGCAGCCTCTATAGCAATCAGCCCCAGCATTTT
cdr3_aa: CASSLYSNQPQHF

d_call: TRBD1
clone_size: once
j_call: TRBJ1-1
v_call: TRBV4-1
cdr3_nt: TGCGCCAGCAGCCGGCCCGGGACAGGGGCCACTGAAGCTTTCTTT
cdr3_aa: CASSRPGTGATEAFF

d_call: -
clone_size: -
j_call: TRBJ2-6
v_call: TRBV28
cdr3_nt: TGTGCCAGCAAAGGGATCCCGGCCAACGTCCTGACTTTC
cdr3_aa: CASKGIPANVLTF

d_call: TRBD1
clone_size: -
j_call: TRBJ2-6
v_call: TRBV5-1
cdr3_nt: TGCGCCAGCAGCATCCCCGGGACAGGAGCATACTCTGGGGCCAACGTCCTGACTTTC
cdr3_aa: CASSIPGTGAYSGANVLTF

d_call: TRBD1
clone_size: -
j_call: TRBJ1-1
v_call: TRBV27
cdr3_nt: TGTGCCAGCAGTTTAACCGGGACAGGGGGGACTGAAGCTTTCTTT
cdr3_aa: CASSLTGTGGTEAFF

d_call: -
clone_size: -
j_call: TRBJ2-3
v_call: TRBV5-1
cdr3_nt: TGCGCCAGCAGCTTGGAGGGGGGGAGCACAGATACGCAGTATTTT
cdr3_aa: CASSLEGGSTDTQYF

d_call: -
clone_size: few
j_call: TRBJ1-2
v_call: TRBV5-4
cdr3_nt: TGTGCCAGCAGCTTGGGAGGGGAAGTAGGCTACACCTTC
cdr3_aa: CASSLGGEVGYTF

d_call: TRBD1
clone_size: few
j_call: TRBJ1-4
v_call: TRBV7-2
cdr3_nt: TGTGCCAGCAGCCAGAACAGGGGCGGGAATGAAAAACTGTTTTTT
cdr3_aa: CASSQNRGGNEKLFF

d_call: TRBD2
clone_size: -
j_call: TRBJ2-3
v_call: TRBV30
cdr3_nt: TGTGCCTGGAGTGTAGGGATAGCGGGCCGAACAGATACGCAGTATTTT
cdr3_aa: CAWSVGIAGRTDTQYF

d_call: -
clone_size: -
j_call: TRBJ1-1
v_call: TRBV28
cdr3_nt: TGTGGTTCAGCGGGCGGTAGAAAAGCTTTCTTT
cdr3_aa: CGSAGGRKAFF

d_call: TRBD1
clone_size: -
j_call: TRBJ1-2
v_call: TRBV5-6
cdr3_nt: TGTGCCAGCAGCTTTATGGACAGGGTAATCTATGGCTACACCTTC
cdr3_aa: CASSFMDRVIYGYTF

d_call: -
clone_size: -
j_call: TRBJ2-7
v_call: TRBV18
cdr3_nt: TGTGCCAGCTCACCACCATCCGGGAAGGGGCGCGAGCAGTACTTC
cdr3_aa: CASSPPSGKGREQYF

d_call: TRBD1
clone_size: -
j_call: TRBJ1-3
v_call: TRBV7-9
cdr3_nt: TGTGCCAGCAGCCCCTACGGACAGGGGGCAGGAAACACCATATATTTT
cdr3_aa: CASSPYGQGAGNTIYF

d_call: TRBD2
clone_size: -
j_call: TRBJ2-3
v_call: TRBV12-5
cdr3_nt: TGTGCTAGTGGTTTGGTCACGACTAGCGGCCCAACAGATACGCAGTATTTT
cdr3_aa: CASGLVTTSGPTDTQYF

d_call: TRBD1
clone_size: -
j_call: TRBJ2-2
v_call: TRBV5-6
cdr3_nt: TGTGCCAGCAGCGCAGCCGGGACAGGGTTCCCCGGGGAGCTGTTTTTT
cdr3_aa: CASSAAGTGFPGELFF

d_call: TRBD1
clone_size: once
j_call: TRBJ1-5
v_call: TRBV2
cdr3_nt: TGTGCCAGCAGATCCGACAGGGCCGGTAATCAGCCCCAGCATTTT
cdr3_aa: CASRSDRAGNQPQHF

d_call: TRBD1
clone_size: -
j_call: TRBJ1-2
v_call: TRBV7-9
cdr3_nt: TGTGCCAGCAGTTCCCCCTCGGCGGCAGGGGGCTATGGCTATGGCTACACCTTC
cdr3_aa: CASSSPSAAGGYGYGYTF

d_call: -
clone_size: -
j_call: TRBJ2-7
v_call: TRBV7-3
cdr3_nt: TGTGCCAGCAGCTTCCGGGAGAAGGTCTTC
cdr3_aa: CASSFREKVF

d_call: -
clone_size: -
j_call: TRBJ2-3
v_call: TRBV10-2
cdr3_nt: TGCGCCAGCAGGACCTCACCGGGGCAAGATACGCAGTATTTT
cdr3_aa: CASRTSPGQDTQYF

d_call: -
clone_size: once
j_call: TRBJ2-2
v_call: TRBV11-2
cdr3_nt: TGTGCCAGCACCCATTATCCCGGGGAGCTGTTTTTT
cdr3_aa: CASTHYPGELFF

d_call: TRBD2
clone_size: -
j_call: TRBJ2-1
v_call: TRBV11-3
cdr3_nt: TGTGCCAGCAGCTCCGGGACTAGCGGATTCAGCTCCTACAATGAGCAGTTCTTC
cdr3_aa: CASSSGTSGFSSYNEQFF

d_call: -
clone_size: -
j_call: TRBJ1-4
v_call: TRBV6-5
cdr3_nt: TGTGCCAGCAGTTTAGGGCCAACTAATGAAAAACTGTTTTTT
cdr3_aa: CASSLGPTNEKLFF

d_call: -
clone_size: -
j_call: TRBJ2-3
v_call: TRBV11-2
cdr3_nt: TGTGCCAGCAGCCCACCGGGGGCTTCCACAGATACGCAGTATTTT
cdr3_aa: CASSPPGASTDTQYF

d_call: -
clone_size: -
j_call: TRBJ2-2
v_call: TRBV5-4
cdr3_nt: TGTGCCAGCAGCTTTTGGGGCACCGGGGAGCTGTTTTTT
cdr3_aa: CASSFWGTGELFF

d_call: TRBD2
clone_size: -
j_call: TRBJ2-3
v_call: TRBV6-1
cdr3_nt: TGTGCCAGCAGTGACGGGACTAGCGGGGGGGACACAGATACGCAGTATTTT
cdr3_aa: CASSDGTSGGDTDTQYF

d_call: TRBD2
clone_size: -
j_call: TRBJ2-5
v_call: TRBV4-3
cdr3_nt: TGCGCCAGCAGCCAAGATCGGGGGGTCGGGGGAGAGACCCAGTACTTC
cdr3_aa: CASSQDRGVGGETQYF

d_call: -
clone_size: few
j_call: TRBJ1-2
v_call: TRBV6-6
cdr3_nt: TGTGCCAGTGGACTGTATAACTATGGCTACACCTTC
cdr3_aa: CASGLYNYGYTF

d_call: TRBD1
clone_size: few
j_call: TRBJ1-1
v_call: TRBV6-5
cdr3_nt: TGTGCCAGCAGTCCCCAGGGGGGGAACAAAAAAGCTTTCTTT
cdr3_aa: CASSPQGGNKKAFF

d_call: -
clone_size: -
j_call: TRBJ2-2
v_call: TRBV10-1
cdr3_nt: TGCGCCAGCAGTGAGTCAGGCACCGGGGAGCTGTTTTTT
cdr3_aa: CASSESGTGELFF

d_call: -
clone_size: -
j_call: TRBJ2-7
v_call: TRBV6-1
cdr3_nt: TGTGCCAGCACGAGACTCCACGAGCAGTACTTC
cdr3_aa: CASTRLHEQYF

d_call: -
clone_size: -
j_call: TRBJ1-2
v_call: TRBV28
cdr3_nt: TGTGCCAGCAGTTTACGGGAGACGGGCTACACCTTC
cdr3_aa: CASSLRETGYTF

d_call: -
clone_size: -
j_call: TRBJ1-4
v_call: TRBV18
cdr3_nt: TGTGCCAGCTCACCTCCGAGGGCTAATGAAAAACTGTTTTTT
cdr3_aa: CASSPPRANEKLFF

d_call: -
clone_size: -
j_call: TRBJ1-1
v_call: TRBV6-5
cdr3_nt: TGTGCCAGCAATGGGCGGGCTGAAGCTTTCTTT
cdr3_aa: CASNGRAEAFF

d_call: -
clone_size: large
j_call: TRBJ2-2
v_call: TRBV6-1
cdr3_nt: TGTGCCAGCAAAAGGGCAGGGAACACCGGGGAGCTGTTTTTT
cdr3_aa: CASKRAGNTGELFF

d_call: -
clone_size: -
j_call: TRBJ1-1
v_call: TRBV6-1
cdr3_nt: TGTGCCAGCCAGCAGTACAGGGACACTGAAGCTTTCTTT
cdr3_aa: CASQQYRDTEAFF

d_call: TRBD1
clone_size: -
j_call: TRBJ2-7
v_call: TRBV11-2
cdr3_nt: TGTGCCAGCAGCTTAGGAACGACAGGGGACGAGCAGTACTTC
cdr3_aa: CASSLGTTGDEQYF

d_call: -
clone_size: few
j_call: TRBJ2-1
v_call: TRBV11-2
cdr3_nt: TGTGCCAGCAGCTTAATTGGGAGCTCCTACAATGAGCAGTTCTTC
cdr3_aa: CASSLIGSSYNEQFF

d_call: -
clone_size: -
j_call: TRBJ2-2
v_call: TRBV19
cdr3_nt: TGTGCCAGTATTAAGGCCAACACCGGGGAGCTGTTTTTT
cdr3_aa: CASIKANTGELFF

d_call: -
clone_size: -
j_call: TRBJ1-2
v_call: TRBV28
cdr3_nt: TGTGCCAGCAGTTCAACTCCCGATACTCCTAGGGGGGGAGGCTACACCTTC
cdr3_aa: CASSSTPDTPRGGGYTF

d_call: -
clone_size: large
j_call: TRBJ1-6
v_call: TRBV7-9
cdr3_nt: TGTGCCAGCAGCTTAGCGTCAGGGCGGACCGGTGAGACCCTCCACTTT
cdr3_aa: CASSLASGRTGETLHF

d_call: -
clone_size: -
j_call: TRBJ1-2
v_call: TRBV27
cdr3_nt: TGTGCCAGCAGCACCAACAGGGACGACTATGGCTACACCTTC
cdr3_aa: CASSTNRDDYGYTF

d_call: -
clone_size: -
j_call: TRBJ1-5
v_call: TRBV7-8
cdr3_nt: TGTGCCAGCAGCTTAGATAAGAATCAGCCCCAGCATTTT
cdr3_aa: CASSLDKNQPQHF

d_call: TRBD2
clone_size: -
j_call: TRBJ2-1
v_call: TRBV6-4
cdr3_nt: TGTGCCAGCAGTAAACTAGCGGGGGGAAAGAATGAGCAGTTCTTC
cdr3_aa: CASSKLAGGKNEQFF

d_call: TRBD1
clone_size: few
j_call: TRBJ1-1
v_call: TRBV6-5
cdr3_nt: TGTGCCAGCAACTACCAGGGGGCCACTGAAGCTTTCTTT
cdr3_aa: CASNYQGATEAFF

d_call: -
clone_size: large
j_call: TRBJ1-5
v_call: TRBV28
cdr3_nt: TGTGCCAGCAGGCCACGGACACTGAGTAGCAATCAGCCCCAGCATTTT
cdr3_aa: CASRPRTLSSNQPQHF

d_call: -
clone_size: -
j_call: TRBJ1-2
v_call: TRBV5-6
cdr3_nt: TGTGCCAGCGCTACACCGCCCACCCTGCGGGGCTACACCTTC
cdr3_aa: CASATPPTLRGYTF

d_call: TRBD1
clone_size: -
j_call: TRBJ1-2
v_call: TRBV27
cdr3_nt: TGTGCCAGCAGTTCGTCGAGGGGGCCCTTTACGGGGTACACCTTC
cdr3_aa: CASSSSRGPFTGYTF

d_call: -
clone_size: -
j_call: TRBJ1-1
v_call: TRBV19
cdr3_nt: TGTGCCAGTAGTATTTTGCAGGAAGCTTTCTTT
cdr3_aa: CASSILQEAFF

d_call: TRBD1
clone_size: -
j_call: TRBJ1-6
v_call: TRBV7-2
cdr3_nt: TGTGCCAGCAGCCAGGGGGACAGGGATAATTCACCCCTCCACTTT
cdr3_aa: CASSQGDRDNSPLHF

d_call: -
clone_size: -
j_call: TRBJ2-3
v_call: TRBV5-1
cdr3_nt: TGCGCCAGCAGCCCGACAGTGAGCACAGATACGCAGTATTTT
cdr3_aa: CASSPTVSTDTQYF

d_call: TRBD1
clone_size: -
j_call: TRBJ1-1
v_call: TRBV14
cdr3_nt: TGTGCCAGCAGCCGGGACAGGGAGGCGGCAGCTTTCTTT
cdr3_aa: CASSRDREAAAFF